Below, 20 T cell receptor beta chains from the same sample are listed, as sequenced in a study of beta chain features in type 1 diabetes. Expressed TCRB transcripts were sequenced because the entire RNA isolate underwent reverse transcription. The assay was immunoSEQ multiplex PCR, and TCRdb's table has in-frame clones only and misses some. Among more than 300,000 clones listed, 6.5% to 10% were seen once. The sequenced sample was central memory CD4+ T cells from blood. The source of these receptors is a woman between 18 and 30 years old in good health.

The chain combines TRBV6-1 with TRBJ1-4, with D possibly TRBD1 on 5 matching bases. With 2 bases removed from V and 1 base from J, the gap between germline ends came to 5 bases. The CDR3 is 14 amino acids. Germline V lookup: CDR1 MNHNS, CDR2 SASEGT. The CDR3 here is CASSEQGTNEKLFF. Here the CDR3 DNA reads TGTGCCAGCAGTGAACAGGGAACTAATGAAAAACTGTTTTTT.

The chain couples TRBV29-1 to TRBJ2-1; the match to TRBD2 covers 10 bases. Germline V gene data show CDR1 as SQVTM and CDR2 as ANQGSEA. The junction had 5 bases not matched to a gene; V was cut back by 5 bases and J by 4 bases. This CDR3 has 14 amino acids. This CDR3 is CSVKTSGYYNEQFF. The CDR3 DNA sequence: TGCAGCGTTAAGACTAGCGGGTATTACAATGAGCAGTTCTTC.

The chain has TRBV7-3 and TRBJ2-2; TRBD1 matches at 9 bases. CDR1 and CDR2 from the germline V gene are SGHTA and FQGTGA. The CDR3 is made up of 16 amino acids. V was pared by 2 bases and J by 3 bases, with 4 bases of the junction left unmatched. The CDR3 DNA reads TGTGCCAGCAGCTTAGGAGGGACAGGGCACACCGGGGAGCTGTTTTTT. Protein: CASSLGGTGHTGELFF.

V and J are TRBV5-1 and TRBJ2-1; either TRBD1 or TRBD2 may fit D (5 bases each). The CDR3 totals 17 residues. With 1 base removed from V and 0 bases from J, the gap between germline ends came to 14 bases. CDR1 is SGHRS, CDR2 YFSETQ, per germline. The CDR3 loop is CASSLNPGLSSYNEQFF. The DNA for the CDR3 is TGCGCCAGCAGCTTGAATCCGGGGCTGAGCTCCTACAATGAGCAGTTCTTC.

CDR3 bases: TGCGCCAGCAGCTCCCCCGGGACAGGACCAGTGGGGGAGCAGTTCTTC. Its translation: CASSSPGTGPVGEQFF. The rearrangement joins TRBV5-1 to TRBJ2-1, with 8 nucleotides matching TRBD1. From germline, CDR1 is SGHRS and CDR2 YFSETQ. Trimming took 3 bases from V and 10 from J; bases not matched to a gene: 15. The CDR3 length is 16 residues.

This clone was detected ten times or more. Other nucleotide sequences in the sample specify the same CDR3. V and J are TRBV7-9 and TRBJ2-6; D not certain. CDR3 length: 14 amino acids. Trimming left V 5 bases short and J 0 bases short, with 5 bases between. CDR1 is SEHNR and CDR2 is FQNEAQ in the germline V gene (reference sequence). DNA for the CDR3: TGTGCCAGCAGCCCCACCTCTGGGGCCAACGTCCTGACTTTC. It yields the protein CASSPTSGANVLTF.

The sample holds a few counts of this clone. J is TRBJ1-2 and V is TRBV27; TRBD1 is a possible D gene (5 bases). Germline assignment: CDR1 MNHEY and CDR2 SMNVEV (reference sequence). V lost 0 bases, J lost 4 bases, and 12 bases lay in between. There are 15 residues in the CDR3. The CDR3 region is CASSLSGTGSYGYTF. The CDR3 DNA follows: TGTGCCAGCAGTTTATCGGGGACGGGAAGCTATGGCTACACCTTC.

CDR3 loop: CASSLARGTAGEQYF. The CDR3 region has the DNA TGTGCCAGCAGCTTAGCGCGGGGGACAGCGGGGGAGCAGTACTTC. V is TRBV7-9 and J is TRBJ2-7, with D perhaps matching TRBD1 or TRBD2 (7 bases each). The germline V gene has CDR1 SEHNR and CDR2 FQNEAQ (reference sequence). Between the trimmed V and J ends, which lost 0 bases and 7 bases, there was a span of 16 bases. The CDR3 extends over 15 amino acids. Based on the CDR3 plus reference TRBV7-9 and TRBJ2-7, the full variable domain is DTGVSQNPRHKITKRGQNVTFRCDPISEHNRLYWYRQTLGQGPEFLTYFQNEAQLEKSRLLSDRFSAERPKGSFSTLEIQRTEQGDSAMYLCASSLARGTAGEQYFGPGTRLTVT.

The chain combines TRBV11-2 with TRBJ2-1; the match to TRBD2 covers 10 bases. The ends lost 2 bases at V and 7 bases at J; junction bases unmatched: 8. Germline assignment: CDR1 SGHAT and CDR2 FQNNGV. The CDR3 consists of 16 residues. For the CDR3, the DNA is TGTGCCAGCAGCTTACGGCTAGCGGGAGTGTGGAATGAGCAGTTCTTC. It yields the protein CASSLRLAGVWNEQFF.

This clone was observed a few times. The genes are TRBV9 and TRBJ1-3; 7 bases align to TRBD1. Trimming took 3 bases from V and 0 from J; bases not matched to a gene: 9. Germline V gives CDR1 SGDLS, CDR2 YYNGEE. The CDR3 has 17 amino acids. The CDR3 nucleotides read TGTGCCAGCAGCGAACAGGGGATTGGGGTCTCTGGAAACACCATATATTTT. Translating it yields CASSEQGIGVSGNTIYF. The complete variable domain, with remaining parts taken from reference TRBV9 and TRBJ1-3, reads DSGVTQTPKHLITATGQRVTLRCSPRSGDLSVYWYQQSLDQGLQFLIQYYNGEERAKGNILERFSAQQFPDLHSELNLSSLELGDSALYFCASSEQGIGVSGNTIYFGEGSWLTVV.

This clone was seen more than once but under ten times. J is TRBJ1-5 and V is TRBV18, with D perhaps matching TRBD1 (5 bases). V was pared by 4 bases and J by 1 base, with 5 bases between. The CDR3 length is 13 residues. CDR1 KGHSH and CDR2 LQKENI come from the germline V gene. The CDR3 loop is CASSRDSNQPQHF. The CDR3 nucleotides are TGTGCCAGCTCACGGGACAGCAATCAGCCCCAGCATTTT.

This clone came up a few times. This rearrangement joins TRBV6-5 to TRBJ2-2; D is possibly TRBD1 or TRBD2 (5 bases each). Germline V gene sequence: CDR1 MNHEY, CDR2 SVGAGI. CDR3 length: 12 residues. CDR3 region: CSVRDNTGELFF. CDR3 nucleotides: TGTTCTGTTCGGGACAACACCGGGGAGCTGTTTTTT.

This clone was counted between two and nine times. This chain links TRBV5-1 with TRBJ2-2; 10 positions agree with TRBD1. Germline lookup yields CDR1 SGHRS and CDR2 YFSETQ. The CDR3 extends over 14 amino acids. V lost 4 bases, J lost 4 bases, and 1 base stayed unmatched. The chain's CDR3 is CASSGTGATGELFF. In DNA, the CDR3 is TGCGCCAGCAGCGGGACAGGGGCCACCGGGGAGCTGTTTTTT.

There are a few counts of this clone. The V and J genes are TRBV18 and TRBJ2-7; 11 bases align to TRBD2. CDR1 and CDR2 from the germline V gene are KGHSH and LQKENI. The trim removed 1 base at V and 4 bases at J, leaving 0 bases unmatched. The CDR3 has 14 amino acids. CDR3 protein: CASSPLAGGYEQYF. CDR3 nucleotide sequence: TGTGCCAGCTCACCACTAGCGGGAGGGTACGAGCAGTACTTC.

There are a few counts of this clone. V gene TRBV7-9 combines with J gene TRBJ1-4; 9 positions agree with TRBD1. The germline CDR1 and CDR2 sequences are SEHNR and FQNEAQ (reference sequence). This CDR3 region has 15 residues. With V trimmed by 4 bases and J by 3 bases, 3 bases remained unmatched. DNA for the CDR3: TGTGCCAGCAGCTCGAACAGGGGGCCTAATGAAAAACTGTTTTTT. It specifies CASSSNRGPNEKLFF.

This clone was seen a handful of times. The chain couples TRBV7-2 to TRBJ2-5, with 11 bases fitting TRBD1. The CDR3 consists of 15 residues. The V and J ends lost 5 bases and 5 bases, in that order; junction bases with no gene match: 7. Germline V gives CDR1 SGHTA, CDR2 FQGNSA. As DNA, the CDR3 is TGTGCCAGCAGCGGGGACAGGGGGTGGCAGGAGACCCAGTACTTC. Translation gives CASSGDRGWQETQYF.

This CDR3 is CASSPDRTSYEQYF. In DNA form, the CDR3 reads TGTGCCAGCAGCCCGGACAGGACCTCCTACGAGCAGTACTTC. The chain joins TRBV6-5 to TRBJ2-7, with TRBD1 identical over 7 bases. This CDR3 has 14 amino acids. After removal of 6 bases from V and 0 bases from J, the junction contained 5 bases not matched to a gene. The germline CDR1 and CDR2 sequences are MNHEY and SVGAGI.

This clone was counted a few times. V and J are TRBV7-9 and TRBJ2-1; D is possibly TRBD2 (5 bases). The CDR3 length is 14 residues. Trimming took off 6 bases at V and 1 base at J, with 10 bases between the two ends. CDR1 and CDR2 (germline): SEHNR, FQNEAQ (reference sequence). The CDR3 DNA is TGTGCCAGCAGGCCGACTATGTCCTACAATGAGCAGTTCTTC. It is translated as CASRPTMSYNEQFF.

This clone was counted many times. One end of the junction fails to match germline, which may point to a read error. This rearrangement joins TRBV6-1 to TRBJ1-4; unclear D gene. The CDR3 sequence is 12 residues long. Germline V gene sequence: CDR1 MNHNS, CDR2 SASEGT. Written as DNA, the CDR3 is TGTGCCAGCAGCGAAGTTAATGAAAAACTGTTTTTT. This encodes CASSEVNEKLFF.

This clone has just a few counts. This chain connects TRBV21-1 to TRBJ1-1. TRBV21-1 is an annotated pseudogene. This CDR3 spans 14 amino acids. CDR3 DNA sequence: TGTGCCAGCAGCAATACCCTACCGAACACTGAAGCTTTCTTT. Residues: CASSNTLPNTEAFF.